This T cell receptor (beta chain) was documented in a study of blood T cell repertoires in COVID-19. For the study at large: Samples came from the United States, Italy and Spain, spanning acute and convalescent COVID-19.

TCRdb keeps only in-frame clones here, not all; method: immunoSEQ multiplex PCR. The top ten hold under 3% of the sample, which has about 170,000 clones, around nine tenths seen once. The V gene's germline CDR1 is SGHKS and CDR2 YYEKEE (reference sequence). V dropped 0 bases and J dropped 7 bases, with 8 bases sitting between them. This CDR3 contains 14 residues. Seattle-derived patients entered the study during active infection and were followed longitudinally. Input material: peripheral blood. V and J are TRBV5-5 and TRBJ1-6; D not certain. This receptor was taken from a woman of 80 years or more with COVID-19, enrolled during active disease. The CDR3 loop reads CASSLAGNNSPLHF. DNA for the CDR3: TGTGCCAGCAGCTTGGCGGGGAACAATTCACCCCTCCACTTT.